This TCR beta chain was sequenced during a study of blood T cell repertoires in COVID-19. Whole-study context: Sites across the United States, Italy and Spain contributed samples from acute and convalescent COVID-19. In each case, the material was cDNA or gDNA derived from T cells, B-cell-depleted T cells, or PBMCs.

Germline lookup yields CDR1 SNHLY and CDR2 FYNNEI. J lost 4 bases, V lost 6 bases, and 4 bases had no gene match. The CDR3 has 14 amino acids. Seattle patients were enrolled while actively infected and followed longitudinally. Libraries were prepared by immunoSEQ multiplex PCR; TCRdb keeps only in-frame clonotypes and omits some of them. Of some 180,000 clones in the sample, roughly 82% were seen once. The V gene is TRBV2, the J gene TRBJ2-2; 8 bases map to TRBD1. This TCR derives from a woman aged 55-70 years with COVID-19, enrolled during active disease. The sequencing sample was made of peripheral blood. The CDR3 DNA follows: TGTGCCAGCAGCCCGGACAGGGCCACCGGGGAGCTGTTTTTT. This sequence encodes CASSPDRATGELFF.